Listed below are T cell receptor beta chains from one sample, sequenced in a study of T cell responses to AZD1222 COVID-19 vaccine. Generated by immunoSEQ multiplex PCR, the TCRdb table keeps only in-frame clones and is missing some. The sample carries around 150,000 clones, roughly nine tenths recorded once. Sequenced here: peripheral blood, sampled on day 0 of AZD1222 vaccination. The receptors stem from an adult in good health. Both conserved end residues are part of each CDR3. The D gene is left open where the match is weak. Part of the rows lack a size; the others show once, few, many or a class for expanded clones.

V gene,clone size,J gene,D gene,CDR3 protein,CDR3 DNA
TRBV7-8,-,TRBJ2-5,-,CASTLGSETQYF,TGTGCCAGCACCCTGGGGTCCGAGACCCAGTACTTC
TRBV27,-,TRBJ1-2,TRBD1,CASRETGEAGYTF,TGTGCCAGCAGGGAAACAGGGGAGGCAGGCTACACCTTC
TRBV5-1,-,TRBJ1-1,TRBD1,CASSLERDSHGNTEAFF,TGCGCCAGCAGCTTGGAACGGGACAGCCATGGGAACACTGAAGCTTTCTTT
TRBV7-9,once,TRBJ2-1,TRBD2,CASSLMAGGSYNEQFF,TGTGCCAGCAGCTTAATGGCGGGGGGCTCCTACAATGAGCAGTTCTTC
TRBV5-1,-,TRBJ1-2,-,CASSRATENYGYTF,TGCGCCAGCAGCCGGGCGACCGAAAACTATGGCTACACCTTC
TRBV27,-,TRBJ1-4,-,CASGNEKLFF,TGTGCCAGCGGTAATGAAAAACTGTTTTTT
TRBV14,-,TRBJ2-3,TRBD2,CASSQDARGAGRNTQYF,TGTGCCAGCAGCCAGGACGCGCGGGGGGCGGGGAGAAATACGCAGTATTTT
TRBV9,-,TRBJ2-2,TRBD2,CASQREYTGELFF,TGTGCCAGCCAGCGGGAGTACACCGGGGAGCTGTTTTTT
TRBV5-6,-,TRBJ2-3,TRBD2,CASISWASGFTDTQYF,TGTGCCAGCATATCGTGGGCTAGCGGTTTTACAGATACGCAGTATTTT
TRBV3-1/TRBV3-2,-,TRBJ2-3,-,CASSQDPASRASQYF,TGTGCCAGCAGCCAAGATCCCGCCTCCCGTGCCTCGCAGTATTTT
TRBV7-2,-,TRBJ2-3,-,CASSYLPLTDTQYF,TGTGCCAGCAGTTACCTCCCCCTCACAGATACGCAGTATTTT
TRBV30,-,TRBJ1-5,-,CAWNPGSDQPQHF,TGTGCCTGGAACCCAGGGTCGGATCAGCCCCAGCATTTT
TRBV11-2,-,TRBJ2-7,TRBD2,CASSLDGRAGLAPYEQYF,TGTGCCAGCAGCTTAGATGGTCGTGCGGGACTAGCCCCCTACGAGCAGTACTTC
TRBV6-2/TRBV6-3,-,TRBJ2-7,-,CASSREGPSYEQYF,TGTGCCAGCAGTAGAGAGGGACCCAGCTACGAGCAGTACTTC
TRBV4-1,-,TRBJ2-2,-,CASSQVGSGELFF,TGCGCCAGCAGCCAAGTCGGCTCCGGGGAGCTGTTTTTT
TRBV5-1,-,TRBJ2-7,-,CASSLVGGLPPYEQYF,TGCGCCAGCAGCTTGGTGGGGGGTCTTCCTCCCTACGAGCAGTACTTC
TRBV6-4,-,TRBJ1-2,-,CASSADVGYGYTF,TGTGCCAGCAGTGCGGATGTGGGGTATGGCTACACCTTC
TRBV29-1,-,TRBJ2-7,-,CSVWDPRLNEQYF,TGCAGCGTCTGGGACCCACGGTTGAACGAGCAGTACTTC
TRBV5-5,-,TRBJ1-6,-,CASSFKQRDSPLHF,TGTGCCAGCAGCTTTAAACAGAGGGATTCACCCCTCCACTTT
TRBV2,-,TRBJ2-2,TRBD1,CASSKTGAAGELFF,TGTGCCAGCAGTAAAACAGGGGCGGCCGGGGAGCTGTTTTTT
TRBV20-1,-,TRBJ2-3,-,CSASMGVTDTQYF,TGCAGTGCTAGTATGGGGGTGACAGATACGCAGTATTTT
TRBV10-3,-,TRBJ1-1,-,CAISGQQGMNTEAFF,TGTGCCATCAGTGGTCAACAGGGCATGAACACTGAAGCTTTCTTT
TRBV23-1,-,TRBJ1-6,-,CASSQLLSSYNSPLHF,TGCGCCAGCAGTCAACTATTAAGCTCCTATAATTCACCCCTCCACTTT
TRBV16,-,TRBJ1-5,TRBD1,CASSQQGYNQPQHF,TGTGCCAGCAGTCAACAGGGGTACAATCAGCCCCAGCATTTT
TRBV25-1,-,TRBJ2-7,TRBD1,CASSGTGGKGQYF,TGTGCCAGCAGTGGAACAGGGGGAAAAGGGCAGTACTTC
TRBV7-6,-,TRBJ2-7,TRBD1,CASSSRTGPSYEQYF,TGTGCCAGCAGCTCCAGGACAGGACCCTCCTACGAGCAGTACTTC